This T cell receptor beta chain emerged from a study of cytomegalovirus exposure and HLA in healthy donors. Study context: In terms of ancestry, the Caucasian-associated cluster contained roughly 81% of the approximately 430 genotyped donors. General study findings and limits: Immune exposure information comprised only CMV serostatus.

Primers: 60 Vbeta forward and 13 Jbeta reverse. Using immunoSEQ multiplex PCR, the repertoire was profiled, and TCRdb retains in-frame clones only, with some absent. Among approximately 110,000 clones, roughly 67% were seen once, and the ten largest hold under 10%. In the case of this clone: As yet, its antigen is unknown.

The sequence derives from a man aged 40-55 years in good health and CMV-seronegative. Source material: PBMCs.

The CDR3 DNA sequence: TGTGCCAGCAGCTTAGTGGGGGGTTTAGGTTCACCCCTCCACTTT. Amino acids: CASSLVGGLGSPLHF. This sequence joins TRBV11-2 and TRBJ1-6; a weak D match, TRBD1 (5 bases). The germline V gene has CDR1 SGHAT and CDR2 FQNNGV. The V and J ends lost 1 base and 9 bases respectively, with 13 bases between them. This CDR3 has 15 residues.